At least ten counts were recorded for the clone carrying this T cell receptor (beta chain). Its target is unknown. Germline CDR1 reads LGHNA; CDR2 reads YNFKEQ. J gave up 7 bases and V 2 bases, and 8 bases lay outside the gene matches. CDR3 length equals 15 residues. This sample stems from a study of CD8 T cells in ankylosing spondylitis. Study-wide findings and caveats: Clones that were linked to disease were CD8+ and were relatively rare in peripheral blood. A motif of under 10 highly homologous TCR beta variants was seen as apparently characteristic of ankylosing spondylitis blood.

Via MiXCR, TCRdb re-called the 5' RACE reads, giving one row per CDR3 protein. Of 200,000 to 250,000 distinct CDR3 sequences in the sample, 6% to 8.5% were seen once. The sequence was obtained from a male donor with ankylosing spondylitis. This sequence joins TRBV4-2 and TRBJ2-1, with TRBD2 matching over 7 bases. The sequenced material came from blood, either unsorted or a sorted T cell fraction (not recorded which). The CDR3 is CASSQTGGSVNEQFF. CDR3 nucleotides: TGTGCCAGCAGCCAAACAGGCGGGAGTGTAAATGAGCAGTTCTTC.